The text below deals with one TCR beta chain. Its antigen is unidentified. Germline CDR1 reads LGHDT; CDR2 reads YNNKEL (reference sequence). The V end lost 4 bases, the J end lost 7 bases, and 14 bases lay between the germline ends. This CDR3 has 14 amino acids. Repertoires were generated with immunoSEQ multiplex PCR, while TCRdb's copy carries only in-frame clones and drops some. Of about 120,000 clones listed, about 80% are singletons. These data are taken from a study of T cell responses to AZD1222 COVID-19 vaccine. Findings of the study overall: Increased Spike-specific TCR breadth and depth were observed after two AZD1222 doses.

This sample comprised peripheral blood, obtained on day 0 of AZD1222 vaccination. This receptor was taken from an adult in good health. This chain connects TRBV3-1 (or the pseudogene TRBV3-2) to TRBJ2-1; maybe TRBD2 (5 bases). As DNA, the CDR3 is TGTGCCAGCAGCCCCCTGCCCCCGGGGAATGAGCAGTTCTTC. Protein: CASSPLPPGNEQFF.